These T cell receptor beta chains were read from a single sample in a study of T cell responses to AZD1222 COVID-19 vaccine. Generated by immunoSEQ multiplex PCR, the TCRdb table keeps only in-frame clones and is missing some. The table shows some 170,000 clones, with approximately 90% occurring only once. This specimen was peripheral blood, taken on day 0 of MenACWY control vaccination. All receptors derive from an adult in good health. The CDR3 runs from the conserved cysteine through the conserved F or W. A D gene is named only where the DNA matches it firmly. Size is omitted from some rows. Given values are once, few, many or a class for expanded clones.

j_call,v_call,d_call,clone_size,cdr3_nt,cdr3_aa
TRBJ1-1,TRBV28,.,.,TGTGCCAGCGAGGAGAACACTGAAGCTTTCTTT,CASEENTEAFF
TRBJ2-1,TRBV30,TRBD2,.,TGTGCCTTCAGACTAGCGGGAGGGCCGAATGAGCAGTTCTTC,CAFRLAGGPNEQFF
TRBJ1-2,TRBV6-1,.,once,TGTGCCAGCAGTGAAGGGGGAGCTAACTATGGCTACACCTTC,CASSEGGANYGYTF
TRBJ2-3,TRBV7-3,.,.,TGTGCCAGCAGCTTAAGTCGTGTTGGGCAGCTCAACACAGATACGCAGTATTTT,CASSLSRVGQLNTDTQYF
TRBJ2-3,TRBV19,.,.,TGTGCCAGTGGCCGGACGGGACGCACAGATACGCAGTATTTT,CASGRTGRTDTQYF
TRBJ2-1,TRBV27,.,.,TGTGCCAGCAGTCTAACAGGTACCTACAATGAGCAGTTCTTC,CASSLTGTYNEQFF
TRBJ1-3,TRBV9,.,.,TGTGCCAGCAGCGAACAGGGAGGAAACACCATATATTTT,CASSEQGGNTIYF
TRBJ2-7,TRBV27,.,.,TGTGCCAGCAGTCCCGGACGTGAGCAGTACTTC,CASSPGREQYF
TRBJ2-1,TRBV20-1,.,.,TGCAGTGCTAGAGAGAACAATGAGCAGTTCTTC,CSARENNEQFF
TRBJ2-5,TRBV10-3,.,once,TGTGCCATCCGATTCTCAGTGGGGACCCAGTACTTC,CAIRFSVGTQYF
TRBJ2-3,TRBV19,.,.,TGTGCCAGTAGTGTTCTTATGAACAGGGCAGATACGCAGTATTTT,CASSVLMNRADTQYF
TRBJ1-5,TRBV9,.,.,TGTGCCAGCAGCGTAGGAGGGGATGGTTGGCAGCCCCAGCATTTT,CASSVGGDGWQPQHF
TRBJ2-1,TRBV13,TRBD2,.,TGTGCCAGCAGCCCGAATCGGGGCGGGAGGGACAATGAGCAGTTCTTC,CASSPNRGGRDNEQFF
TRBJ1-5,TRBV5-1,.,.,TGCGCCAGCAGAGTGGGTCTCGATCAGCCCCAGCATTTT,CASRVGLDQPQHF
TRBJ2-3,TRBV27,TRBD2,.,TGTGCCAGCAGTTTCGGAGGGAGGGCCCAAGATACGCAGTATTTT,CASSFGGRAQDTQYF
TRBJ2-1,TRBV10-3,TRBD1,.,TGTGCCATCAGTCCGGGACAGGGAACCTACAATGAGCAGTTCTTC,CAISPGQGTYNEQFF
TRBJ2-5,TRBV10-2,TRBD2,.,TGCGCCAGCAGTGATCTGACTAGCGGGAGTCTAAAGACCCAGTACTTC,CASSDLTSGSLKTQYF
TRBJ1-2,TRBV9,.,.,TGTGCCAGCAGCGTGGAGTGGGGGTTTGGCTACACCTTC,CASSVEWGFGYTF
TRBJ2-5,TRBV12-3/TRBV12-4,.,.,TGTGCCAGCAGTTTAGGCCGCTCGGAGACCCAGTACTTC,CASSLGRSETQYF
TRBJ1-4,TRBV5-8,TRBD1,.,TGTGCCAGCAGCCTGACAGGGAATGAAAAACTGTTTTTT,CASSLTGNEKLFF
TRBJ1-2,TRBV3-1/TRBV3-2,.,.,TGTGCCAGCAGCCGTGACAGGAGCTATGGCTACACCTTC,CASSRDRSYGYTF
TRBJ1-1,TRBV7-9,.,.,TGTGCCAGCAGCTTAGGGGTGGGCACCTTGAACACTGAAGCTTTCTTT,CASSLGVGTLNTEAFF
TRBJ1-1,TRBV28,.,.,TGTGCCAGCAGTAGCCGCGGCCTGGGAGCTTTCTTT,CASSSRGLGAFF
TRBJ2-3,TRBV4-2,TRBD2,.,TGTGCCAGCAGCCAAGTGAGCGGGAGGGGGACAGATACGCAGTATTTT,CASSQVSGRGTDTQYF
TRBJ1-1,TRBV7-3,.,.,TGTGCCAGCAGCCTCTCCGTGGGCACTGAAGCTTTCTTT,CASSLSVGTEAFF
TRBJ2-6,TRBV29-1,.,.,TGCAGCGGAGGGTCTGCGGCCAACGTCCTGACTTTC,CSGGSAANVLTF
TRBJ1-5,TRBV10-3,TRBD1,.,TGTGCCATCAGTGAGGGGGCAGGGGGGACTAGCAATCAGCCCCAGCATTTT,CAISEGAGGTSNQPQHF
TRBJ1-1,TRBV29-1,.,.,TGCAGCGTGGGCCGGGAGCTCGGAACTGAAGCTTTCTTT,CSVGRELGTEAFF
TRBJ1-5,TRBV4-2,.,.,TGTGCCAGCAGCCCAGACGGGACACTACATCAGCCCCAGCATTTT,CASSPDGTLHQPQHF
TRBJ1-2,TRBV11-2,.,.,TGTGCCAGCGGGGAGGACTATGGCTACACCTTC,CASGEDYGYTF
TRBJ2-7,TRBV5-1,TRBD2,.,TGCGCCAGCAGCGCTGGAGTAGCGGGAGGGTACGAGCAGTACTTC,CASSAGVAGGYEQYF
TRBJ1-1,TRBV5-4,.,.,TGTGCCAGCAGCTTAGGGGGAGTCACTGAAGCTTTCTTT,CASSLGGVTEAFF
TRBJ1-2,TRBV29-1,TRBD1,.,TGCAGCGTGGAGGGACAGGGACTCTATGGCTACACCTTC,CSVEGQGLYGYTF
TRBJ2-1,TRBV4-2,.,.,TGTGCCAGCAGCCAAGATCTGGAGACAGCCTATAGTGTCTTCTTC,CASSQDLETAYSVFF
TRBJ1-2,TRBV28,.,.,TGTGCCAGCAGGCGTGAAGACTTTAACTATGGCTACACCTTC,CASRREDFNYGYTF
TRBJ1-1,TRBV5-5,.,.,TGTGCCAGCAGCCGGAGAAGGGGTGAGGATAGAATTGAAGCTTTCTTT,CASSRRRGEDRIEAFF
TRBJ2-7,TRBV9,TRBD2,.,TGTGCCAGCAGCCCGGGGGGGCCTTCCTACGAGCAGTACTTC,CASSPGGPSYEQYF
TRBJ2-4,TRBV5-6,TRBD2,once,TGTGCCAGCAGCTCCTGGTACCCGGGGGGACAAAACATTCAGTACTTC,CASSSWYPGGQNIQYF
TRBJ1-2,TRBV7-9,.,.,TGTGCCAGCAGCTTAGCTGAGGGCAGTAACTATGGCTACACCTTC,CASSLAEGSNYGYTF
TRBJ1-4,TRBV20-1,.,.,TGCAGTGCTAGTGGGGTGGGGGCTAGTGGAACTAATGAAAAACTGTTTTTT,CSASGVGASGTNEKLFF
TRBJ1-3,TRBV2,.,.,TGTGCCAGCAGTGAGGGGGCCGGGGGTCCCTCTGGAAACACCATATATTTT,CASSEGAGGPSGNTIYF
TRBJ1-4,TRBV19,TRBD1,.,TGTGCCAGTAGTTCGACAGGGAGCGAAAAACTGTTTTTT,CASSSTGSEKLFF
TRBJ2-7,TRBV7-3,.,.,TGTGCCAGCAGCTCCTTAGGCGGTGAGCAGTACTTC,CASSSLGGEQYF
TRBJ1-6,TRBV18,.,.,TGTGCCAGCTCACCTGGGACCCGGGGACGGGGTTCACCCCTCCACTTT,CASSPGTRGRGSPLHF
TRBJ2-1,TRBV5-6,TRBD1,once,TGTGCCAGCAGGGGGACAGGGGGCCGAAGCTCCTACAATGAGCAGTTCTTC,CASRGTGGRSSYNEQFF
TRBJ2-7,TRBV24-1,.,once,TGTGCCACCAGTGATGCCCGAGGCTACTACGAGCAGTACTTC,CATSDARGYYEQYF